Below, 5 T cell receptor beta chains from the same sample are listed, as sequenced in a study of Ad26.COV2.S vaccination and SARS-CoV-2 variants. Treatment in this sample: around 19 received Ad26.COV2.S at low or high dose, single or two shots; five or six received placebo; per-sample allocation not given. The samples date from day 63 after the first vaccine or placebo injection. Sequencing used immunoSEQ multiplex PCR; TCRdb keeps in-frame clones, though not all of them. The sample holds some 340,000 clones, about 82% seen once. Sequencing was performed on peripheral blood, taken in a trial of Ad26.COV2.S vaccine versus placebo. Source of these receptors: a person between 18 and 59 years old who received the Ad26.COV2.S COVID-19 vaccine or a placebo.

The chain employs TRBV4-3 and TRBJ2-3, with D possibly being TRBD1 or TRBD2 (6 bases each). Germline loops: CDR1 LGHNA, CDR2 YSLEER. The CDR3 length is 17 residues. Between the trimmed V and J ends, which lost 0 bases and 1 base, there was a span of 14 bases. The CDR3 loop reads CASSQDHSGAGTDTQYF. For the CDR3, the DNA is TGCGCCAGCAGCCAAGATCACTCGGGGGCGGGCACAGATACGCAGTATTTT.

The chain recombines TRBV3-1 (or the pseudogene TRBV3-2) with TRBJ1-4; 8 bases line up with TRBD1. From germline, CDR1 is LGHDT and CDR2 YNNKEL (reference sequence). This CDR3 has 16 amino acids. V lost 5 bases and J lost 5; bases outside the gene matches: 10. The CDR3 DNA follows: TGTGCCAGCAGCTTCTTCGGACAGGGAGTAAATGAAAAACTGTTTTTT. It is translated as CASSFFGQGVNEKLFF.

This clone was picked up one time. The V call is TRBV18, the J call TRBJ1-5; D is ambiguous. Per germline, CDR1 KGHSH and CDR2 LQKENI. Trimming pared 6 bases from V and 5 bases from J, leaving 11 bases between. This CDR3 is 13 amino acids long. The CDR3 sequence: CASSGEVHQPQHF. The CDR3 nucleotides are TGTGCCAGCTCCGGGGAGGTTCATCAGCCCCAGCATTTT.

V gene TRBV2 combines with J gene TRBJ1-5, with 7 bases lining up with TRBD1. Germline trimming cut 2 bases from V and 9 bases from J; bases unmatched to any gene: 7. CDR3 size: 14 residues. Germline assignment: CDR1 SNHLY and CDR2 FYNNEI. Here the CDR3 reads CASSETQGVPPQHF. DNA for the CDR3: TGTGCCAGCAGTGAAACCCAGGGGGTTCCGCCCCAGCATTTT.

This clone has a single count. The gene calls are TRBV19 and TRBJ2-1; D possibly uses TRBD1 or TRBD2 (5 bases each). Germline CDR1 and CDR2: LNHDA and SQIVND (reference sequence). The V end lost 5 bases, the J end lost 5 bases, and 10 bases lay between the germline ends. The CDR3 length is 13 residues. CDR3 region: CASSGDGHNEQFF. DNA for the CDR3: TGTGCCAGTAGTGGGGACGGACACAATGAGCAGTTCTTC. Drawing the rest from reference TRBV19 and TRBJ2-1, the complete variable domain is DGGITQSPKYLFRKEGQNVTLSCEQNLNHDAMYWYRQDPGQGLRLIYYSQIVNDFQKGDIAEGYSVSREKKESFPLTVTSAQKNPTAFYLCASSGDGHNEQFFGPGTRLTVL.